This paragraph reports one T cell receptor beta chain. CDR3 length: 15 amino acids. CDR1 is MNHEY, CDR2 SMNVEV, per germline (reference sequence). V gave up 8 bases and J gave up 3 bases, with 17 bases separating them. Assay: immunoSEQ multiplex PCR; the TCRdb copy retains only in-frame clones and omits some. The sample yields roughly 73,000 clones, roughly 93% seen once. The sample belongs to a study of technical replicates of blood from several donors. The source of this sequence is a human donor in good health. J is TRBJ1-5 and V is TRBV27; the D is unclear. Sample: T cells isolated from PBMCs. The CDR3 protein is CASCYSGALNQPQHF. The CDR3 nucleotides read TGTGCCAGCTGCTACTCCGGAGCACTCAATCAGCCCCAGCATTTT.